A selection of T cell receptor beta chains follows, all from one sample in a study of blood T cell repertoires in COVID-19. Assay: immunoSEQ multiplex PCR; the TCRdb copy retains only in-frame clones and omits some. The table lists fewer than 200,000 clones, about four fifths of them singletons, with roughly 7.1% in the top ten. The material sequenced was peripheral blood. These receptors originate from a human donor in a cohort sampled during active COVID-19. The CDR3 runs from the conserved cysteine through the conserved F or W. A D gene is named only where the DNA matches it firmly. Clone size is given for some rows only: seen once, a few or many times, or a class if the clone is expanded.

D gene,clone size,V gene,J gene,CDR3 protein,CDR3 DNA
-,-,TRBV27,TRBJ2-3,CASRSSGVVWYF,TGTGCCAGCAGGTCCTCCGGTGTCGTGTGGTATTTT
-,-,TRBV30,TRBJ1-1,CAWTRGGTEAFF,TGTGCCTGGACCCGGGGAGGGACTGAAGCTTTCTTT
TRBD1,once,TRBV6-5,TRBJ1-1,CASSYSNRGYTEAFF,TGTGCCAGCAGTTACTCGAACAGGGGGTACACTGAAGCTTTCTTT
-,-,TRBV19,TRBJ2-7,CASSMVPGVNEQYF,TGTGCCAGTAGTATGGTCCCAGGGGTGAACGAGCAGTACTTC
-,-,TRBV6-5,TRBJ2-5,CASSLDRGWETQYF,TGTGCCAGCAGTTTGGACAGAGGTTGGGAGACCCAGTACTTC
-,-,TRBV3-1/TRBV3-2,TRBJ2-1,CASSQDPTGLSNEQFF,TGTGCCAGCAGCCAAGACCCGACAGGCCTCTCCAATGAGCAGTTCTTC
TRBD1,-,TRBV6-1,TRBJ1-2,CASSDAGGGYGYTF,TGTGCCAGCAGTGACGCAGGGGGTGGCTATGGCTACACCTTC
TRBD1,-,TRBV4-1,TRBJ2-7,CASSQERQGQGAPYEQYF,TGCGCCAGCAGCCAAGAGCGTCAGGGGCAGGGGGCGCCCTACGAGCAGTACTTC
TRBD1,-,TRBV7-2,TRBJ2-7,CASSLQGASYEQYF,TGTGCCAGCAGCTTACAGGGGGCCTCCTACGAGCAGTACTTC
-,-,TRBV5-6,TRBJ2-2,CASSLVWAQVNANTGELFF,TGTGCCAGCAGCTTGGTTTGGGCGCAGGTCAACGCGAACACCGGGGAGCTGTTTTTT
TRBD1,few,TRBV10-3,TRBJ1-2,CAIEGQGNGYTF,TGTGCCATCGAAGGACAGGGGAATGGCTACACCTTC
TRBD1,-,TRBV6-5,TRBJ1-2,CASSNRGRYYGYTF,TGTGCCAGCAGTAACAGGGGGCGGTACTATGGCTACACCTTC
-,-,TRBV6-5,TRBJ2-7,CASSPTGRSSREQYF,TGTGCCAGCAGTCCTACAGGGCGAAGTTCTCGAGAGCAGTACTTC
-,-,TRBV30,TRBJ1-1,CAWSLGHGNTEAFF,TGTGCCTGGAGTCTTGGACACGGCAACACTGAAGCTTTCTTT
TRBD1,-,TRBV7-9,TRBJ1-2,CASRQGAGGYTF,TGTGCCAGCAGACAGGGGGCTGGTGGCTACACCTTC
TRBD1,-,TRBV5-8,TRBJ2-7,CASSSGQEGAYEQYF,TGTGCCAGCAGCTCGGGACAGGAAGGTGCCTACGAGCAGTACTTC
-,-,TRBV18,TRBJ1-3,CASSPSVESRNTIYF,TGTGCCAGCTCACCCTCGGTTGAATCGCGAAACACCATATATTTT
TRBD2,-,TRBV13,TRBJ2-7,CASSPPERGATNEQYF,TGTGCCAGCAGCCCCCCAGAGCGGGGGGCCACAAACGAGCAGTACTTC
-,-,TRBV2,TRBJ2-1,CASSVNEQFF,TGTGCCAGCTCTGTCAATGAGCAGTTCTTC
-,-,TRBV12-3/TRBV12-4,TRBJ2-1,CASSETYNEQFF,TGTGCCAGCAGTGAAACATACAATGAGCAGTTCTTC
TRBD2,-,TRBV11-2,TRBJ2-1,CASSLDGGLAGGQFF,TGTGCCAGCAGCTTAGATGGGGGACTAGCCGGCGGGCAGTTCTTC
-,-,TRBV6-5,TRBJ2-7,CASSSHRDSSYEQYF,TGTGCCAGCAGCTCCCACCGGGACTCGTCCTACGAGCAGTACTTC
-,-,TRBV9,TRBJ2-3,CASSFSDTQYF,TGTGCCAGCAGCTTCTCAGATACGCAGTATTTT
-,-,TRBV5-4,TRBJ2-6,CASSLAGSGANVLTF,TGTGCCAGCAGCTTGGCGGGCTCTGGGGCCAACGTCCTGACTTTC
-,-,TRBV5-1,TRBJ2-1,CASGFSGVGEQFF,TGCGCCAGCGGATTTTCAGGGGTGGGAGAGCAGTTCTTC
TRBD2,once,TRBV19,TRBJ2-3,CASTTTSGGAIITDTQYF,TGTGCCAGTACCACGACTAGCGGGGGCGCAATAATCACAGATACGCAGTATTTT
TRBD1,-,TRBV5-6,TRBJ1-1,CASSNLNRGTTEAFF,TGTGCCAGCAGCAACTTAAACAGGGGAACCACTGAAGCTTTCTTT
TRBD2,-,TRBV20-1,TRBJ2-5,CSASDPGLVGKTQYF,TGCAGTGCTAGTGACCCGGGACTAGTGGGCAAGACCCAGTACTTC
TRBD2,-,TRBV6-5,TRBJ2-3,CASNLAGETDTQYF,TGTGCCAGCAATCTAGCGGGGGAGACAGATACGCAGTATTTT
TRBD2,-,TRBV5-6,TRBJ2-7,CASSLVRLAGVSYEQYF,TGTGCCAGCAGCTTAGTCCGACTAGCGGGGGTATCCTACGAGCAGTACTTC
-,-,TRBV5-1,TRBJ2-1,CASSLPTSSEQFF,TGCGCCAGCAGCTTACCAACTAGCAGTGAGCAGTTCTTC
-,-,TRBV15,TRBJ1-1,CATSRGWEGAEAFF,TGTGCCACCAGCAGAGGGTGGGAGGGGGCTGAAGCTTTCTTT
-,-,TRBV10-1,TRBJ2-7,CASSDGTGKYEQYF,TGCGCCAGCAGTGATGGAACGGGTAAATACGAGCAGTACTTC
TRBD1,-,TRBV9,TRBJ2-2,CASSPTIAQGFTGELFF,TGTGCCAGCAGCCCGACCATAGCACAGGGGTTCACCGGGGAGCTGTTTTTT
-,-,TRBV18,TRBJ2-7,CASSEDGTYEQYF,TGTGCCAGCTCCGAGGACGGGACCTACGAGCAGTACTTC
-,-,TRBV2,TRBJ1-5,CASRPDSSWPQHF,TGTGCCAGCAGACCCGACAGTTCATGGCCCCAGCATTTT
TRBD1,-,TRBV5-1,TRBJ1-4,CASRRTGGDEKLFF,TGCGCCAGCAGGAGGACAGGCGGGGATGAAAAACTGTTTTTT
-,-,TRBV19,TRBJ1-6,CASSMSSALHF,TGTGCCAGTAGTATGTCTTCGGCCCTCCACTTT
TRBD1,once,TRBV29-1,TRBJ1-2,CSAWTGGTRYGYTF,TGCAGCGCCTGGACAGGGGGCACACGCTATGGCTACACCTTC
TRBD2,-,TRBV9,TRBJ2-7,CASSVSGSGGLGEQYF,TGTGCCAGCAGCGTAAGTGGAAGCGGGGGACTGGGGGAGCAGTACTTC
TRBD2,-,TRBV7-8,TRBJ2-3,CASSFLAGGPSDTQYF,TGTGCCAGCAGCTTCCTAGCGGGGGGGCCGTCAGATACGCAGTATTTT
TRBD2,-,TRBV4-1,TRBJ2-2,CASSPYTGGLAGDTGELFF,TGCGCCAGCAGCCCCTATACAGGGGGACTAGCGGGGGACACCGGGGAGCTGTTTTTT
TRBD1,-,TRBV2,TRBJ1-5,CASTFDRGGNQPQHF,TGTGCCAGCACCTTCGACAGGGGTGGCAATCAGCCCCAGCATTTT
-,-,TRBV9,TRBJ1-1,CASSARGTNTEAFF,TGTGCCAGCAGCGCCCGCGGGACTAACACTGAAGCTTTCTTT
-,few,TRBV15,TRBJ1-4,CATSQGVDEKLFF,TGTGCCACCAGTCAGGGTGTCGATGAAAAACTGTTTTTT
TRBD1,once,TRBV5-6,TRBJ1-6,CASSLRRGQSPLHF,TGTGCCAGCAGCTTGCGCAGGGGGCAATCACCCCTCCACTTT
-,-,TRBV30,TRBJ1-5,CAWSPGPNQPQHF,TGTGCCTGGAGTCCGGGTCCCAATCAGCCCCAGCATTTT
-,-,TRBV6-1,TRBJ2-5,CASSEGGGLPLETQYF,TGTGCCAGCAGTGAAGGCGGCGGATTACCCCTAGAGACCCAGTACTTC
TRBD2,-,TRBV6-2/TRBV6-3,TRBJ2-2,CASSYLAGGPNTGELFF,TGTGCCAGCAGTTACTTAGCGGGGGGGCCCAACACCGGGGAGCTGTTTTTT